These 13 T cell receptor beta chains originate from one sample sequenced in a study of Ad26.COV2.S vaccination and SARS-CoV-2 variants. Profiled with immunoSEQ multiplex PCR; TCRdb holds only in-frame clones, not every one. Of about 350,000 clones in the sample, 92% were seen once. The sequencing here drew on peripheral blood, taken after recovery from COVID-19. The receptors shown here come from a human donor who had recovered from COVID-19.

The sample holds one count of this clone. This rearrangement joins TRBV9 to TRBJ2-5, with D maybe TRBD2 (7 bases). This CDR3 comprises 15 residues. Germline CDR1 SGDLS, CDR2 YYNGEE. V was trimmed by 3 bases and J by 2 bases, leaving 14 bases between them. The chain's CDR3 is CASSAEGGRQETQYF. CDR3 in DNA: TGTGCCAGCAGCGCCGAGGGGGGGCGTCAAGAGACCCAGTACTTC.

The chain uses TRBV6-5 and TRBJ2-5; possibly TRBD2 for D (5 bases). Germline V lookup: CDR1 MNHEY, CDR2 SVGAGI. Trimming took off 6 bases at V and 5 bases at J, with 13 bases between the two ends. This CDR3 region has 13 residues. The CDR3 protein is CASSLASRETQYF. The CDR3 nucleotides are TGTGCCAGCAGCTTGGCTAGCAGGGAGACCCAGTACTTC.

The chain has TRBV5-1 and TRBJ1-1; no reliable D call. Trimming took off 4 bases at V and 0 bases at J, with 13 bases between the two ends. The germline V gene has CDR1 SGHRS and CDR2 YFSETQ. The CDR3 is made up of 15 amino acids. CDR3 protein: CASSPRGGMNTEAFF. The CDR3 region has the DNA TGCGCCAGCAGCCCGCGGGGAGGTATGAACACTGAAGCTTTCTTT.

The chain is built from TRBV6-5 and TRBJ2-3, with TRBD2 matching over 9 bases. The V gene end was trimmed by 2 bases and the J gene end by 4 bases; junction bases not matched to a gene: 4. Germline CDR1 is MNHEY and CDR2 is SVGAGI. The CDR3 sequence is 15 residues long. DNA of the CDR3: TGTGCCAGCAGTTACACAGCGGGGGGCCCAGATACGCAGTATTTT. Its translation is CASSYTAGGPDTQYF.

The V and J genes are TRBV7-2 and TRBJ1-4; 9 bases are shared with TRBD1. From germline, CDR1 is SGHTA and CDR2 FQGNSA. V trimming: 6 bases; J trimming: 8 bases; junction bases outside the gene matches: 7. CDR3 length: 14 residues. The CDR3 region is CASSPQGAGEKLFF. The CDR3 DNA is TGTGCCAGCAGTCCACAGGGGGCAGGGGAAAAACTGTTTTTT.

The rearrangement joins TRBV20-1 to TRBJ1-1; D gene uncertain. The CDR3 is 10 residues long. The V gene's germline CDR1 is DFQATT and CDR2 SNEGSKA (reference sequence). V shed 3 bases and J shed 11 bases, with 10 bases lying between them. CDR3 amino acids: CSASSYGAFF. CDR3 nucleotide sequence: TGCAGTGCTAGTTCCTACGGGGCTTTCTTT.

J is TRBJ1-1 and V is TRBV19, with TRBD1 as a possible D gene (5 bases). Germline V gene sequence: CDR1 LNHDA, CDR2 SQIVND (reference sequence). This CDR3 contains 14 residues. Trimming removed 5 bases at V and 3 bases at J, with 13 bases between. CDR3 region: CASSVQVSYTEAFF. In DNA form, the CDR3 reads TGTGCCAGTAGTGTACAGGTGTCGTACACTGAAGCTTTCTTT. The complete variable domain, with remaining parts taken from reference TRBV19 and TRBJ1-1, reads DGGITQSPKYLFRKEGQNVTLSCEQNLNHDAMYWYRQDPGQGLRLIYYSQIVNDFQKGDIAEGYSVSREKKESFPLTVTSAQKNPTAFYLCASSVQVSYTEAFFGQGTRLTVV.

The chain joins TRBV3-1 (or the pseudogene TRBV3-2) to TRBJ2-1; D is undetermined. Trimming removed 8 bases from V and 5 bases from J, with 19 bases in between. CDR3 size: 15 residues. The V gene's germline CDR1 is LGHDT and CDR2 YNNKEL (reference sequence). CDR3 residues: CASSFRLPYDNEQFF. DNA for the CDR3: TGTGCCAGCTCCTTCCGGTTACCATATGACAATGAGCAGTTCTTC.

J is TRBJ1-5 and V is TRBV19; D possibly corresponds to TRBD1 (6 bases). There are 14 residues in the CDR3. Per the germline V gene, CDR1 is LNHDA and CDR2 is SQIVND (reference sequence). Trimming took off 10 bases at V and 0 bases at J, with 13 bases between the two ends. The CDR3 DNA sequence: TGTGCCACTACAGGGTATCATAGCAATCAGCCCCAGCATTTT. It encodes CATTGYHSNQPQHF. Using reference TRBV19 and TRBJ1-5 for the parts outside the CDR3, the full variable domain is DGGITQSPKYLFRKEGQNVTLSCEQNLNHDAMYWYRQDPGQGLRLIYYSQIVNDFQKGDIAEGYSVSREKKESFPLTVTSAQKNPTAFYLCATTGYHSNQPQHFGDGTRLSIL.

CDR3 sequence (DNA): TGTGCCAGCACGTCCGGGGCGAGGACTGAAGCTTTCTTT. It is translated as CASTSGARTEAFF. This chain links TRBV12-3 or TRBV12-4 with TRBJ1-1; a possible D gene is TRBD1 (5 bases). The CDR3 has 13 residues. Trimming cost V 7 bases and J 5 bases, with 14 bases left between them.

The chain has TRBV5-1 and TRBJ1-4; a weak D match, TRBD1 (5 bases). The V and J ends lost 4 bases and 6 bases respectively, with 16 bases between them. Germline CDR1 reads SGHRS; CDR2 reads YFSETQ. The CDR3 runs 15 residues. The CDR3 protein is CASSPSETVDEKLFF. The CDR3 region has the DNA TGCGCCAGCAGCCCTAGCGAGACAGTTGATGAAAAACTGTTTTTT.

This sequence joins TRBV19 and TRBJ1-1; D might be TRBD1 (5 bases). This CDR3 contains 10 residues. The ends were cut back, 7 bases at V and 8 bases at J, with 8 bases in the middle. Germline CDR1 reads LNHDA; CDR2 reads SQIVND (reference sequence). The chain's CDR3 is CASKGLEAFF. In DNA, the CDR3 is TGTGCCAGTAAGGGGCTCGAAGCTTTCTTT.

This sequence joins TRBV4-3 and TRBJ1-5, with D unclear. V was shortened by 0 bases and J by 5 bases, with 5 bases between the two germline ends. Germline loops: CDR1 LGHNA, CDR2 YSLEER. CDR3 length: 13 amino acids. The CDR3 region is CASSQDVDQPQHF. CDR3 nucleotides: TGCGCCAGCAGCCAAGATGTAGATCAGCCCCAGCATTTT.